This T cell receptor beta chain appears in the sequencing data of a study of T cell repertoires in cytomegalovirus infection. This clonotype was counted a single time. Its specificity is not known. TCRdb reprocessed the reads with MiXCR, giving one entry per CDR3 protein. The profile shows about 920,000 distinct CDR3 sequences, roughly 31% of them singletons. Germline CDR1 is MDHEN and CDR2 is SYDVKM. CDR3 length: 16 amino acids. V lost 3 bases to trimming and J lost 2 bases, with 16 bases between them. The V call is TRBV28, the J call TRBJ2-5; a weak D match, TRBD1 (5 bases). The input for sequencing was cultured CD8+ T cells from PBMCs, taken from culture after CMV antigen stimulation. The clonotype was recovered from a human donor in good health (CMV status not recorded). Some clones in this sample may be carry-over from other donors' samples. CDR3: CASSLGRRLVQETQYF. CDR3 nucleotides: TGTGCCAGCAGTTTGGGGCGCCGCTTAGTACAAGAGACCCAGTACTTC.